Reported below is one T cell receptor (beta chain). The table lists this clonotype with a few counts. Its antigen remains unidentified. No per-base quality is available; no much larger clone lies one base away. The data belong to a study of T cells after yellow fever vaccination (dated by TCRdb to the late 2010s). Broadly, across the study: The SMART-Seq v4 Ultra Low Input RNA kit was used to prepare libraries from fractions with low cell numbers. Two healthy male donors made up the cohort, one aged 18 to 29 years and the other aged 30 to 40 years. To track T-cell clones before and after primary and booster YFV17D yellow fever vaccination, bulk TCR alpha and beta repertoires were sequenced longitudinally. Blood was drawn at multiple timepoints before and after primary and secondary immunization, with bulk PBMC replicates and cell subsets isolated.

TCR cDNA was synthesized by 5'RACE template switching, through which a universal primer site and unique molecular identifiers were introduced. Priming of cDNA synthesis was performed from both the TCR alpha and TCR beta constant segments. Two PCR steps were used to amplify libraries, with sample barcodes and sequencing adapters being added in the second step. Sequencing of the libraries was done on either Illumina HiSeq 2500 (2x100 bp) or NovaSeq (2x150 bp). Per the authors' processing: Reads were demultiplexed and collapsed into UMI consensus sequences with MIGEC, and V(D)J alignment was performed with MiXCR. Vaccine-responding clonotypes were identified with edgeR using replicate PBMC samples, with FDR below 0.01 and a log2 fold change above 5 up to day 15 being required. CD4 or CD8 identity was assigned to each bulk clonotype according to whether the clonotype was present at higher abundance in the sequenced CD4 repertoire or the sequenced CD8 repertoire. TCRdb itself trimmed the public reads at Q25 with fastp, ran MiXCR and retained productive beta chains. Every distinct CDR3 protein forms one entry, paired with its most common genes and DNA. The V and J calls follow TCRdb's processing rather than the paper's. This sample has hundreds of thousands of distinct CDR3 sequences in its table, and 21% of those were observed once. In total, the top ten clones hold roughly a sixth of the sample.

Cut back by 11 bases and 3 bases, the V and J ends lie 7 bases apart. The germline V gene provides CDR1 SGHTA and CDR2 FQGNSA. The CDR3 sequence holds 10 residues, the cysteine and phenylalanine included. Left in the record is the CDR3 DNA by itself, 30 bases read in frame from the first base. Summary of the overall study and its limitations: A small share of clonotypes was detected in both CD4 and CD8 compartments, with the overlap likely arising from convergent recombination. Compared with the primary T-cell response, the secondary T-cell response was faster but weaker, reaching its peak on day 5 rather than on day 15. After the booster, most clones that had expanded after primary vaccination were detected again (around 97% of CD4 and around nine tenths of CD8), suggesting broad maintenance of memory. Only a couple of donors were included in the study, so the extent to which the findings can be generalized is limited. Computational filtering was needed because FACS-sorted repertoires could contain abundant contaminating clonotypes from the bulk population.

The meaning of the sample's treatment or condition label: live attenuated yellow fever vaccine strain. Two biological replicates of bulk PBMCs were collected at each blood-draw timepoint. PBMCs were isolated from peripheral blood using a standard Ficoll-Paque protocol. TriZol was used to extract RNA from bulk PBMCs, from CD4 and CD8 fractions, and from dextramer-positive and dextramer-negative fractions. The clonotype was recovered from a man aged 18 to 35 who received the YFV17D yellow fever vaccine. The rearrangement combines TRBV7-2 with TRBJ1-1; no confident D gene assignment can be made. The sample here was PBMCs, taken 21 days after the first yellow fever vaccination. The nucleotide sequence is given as TGTGCCGCCGGGCACACTGAAGCTTTCTTT. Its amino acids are CAAGHTEAFF.